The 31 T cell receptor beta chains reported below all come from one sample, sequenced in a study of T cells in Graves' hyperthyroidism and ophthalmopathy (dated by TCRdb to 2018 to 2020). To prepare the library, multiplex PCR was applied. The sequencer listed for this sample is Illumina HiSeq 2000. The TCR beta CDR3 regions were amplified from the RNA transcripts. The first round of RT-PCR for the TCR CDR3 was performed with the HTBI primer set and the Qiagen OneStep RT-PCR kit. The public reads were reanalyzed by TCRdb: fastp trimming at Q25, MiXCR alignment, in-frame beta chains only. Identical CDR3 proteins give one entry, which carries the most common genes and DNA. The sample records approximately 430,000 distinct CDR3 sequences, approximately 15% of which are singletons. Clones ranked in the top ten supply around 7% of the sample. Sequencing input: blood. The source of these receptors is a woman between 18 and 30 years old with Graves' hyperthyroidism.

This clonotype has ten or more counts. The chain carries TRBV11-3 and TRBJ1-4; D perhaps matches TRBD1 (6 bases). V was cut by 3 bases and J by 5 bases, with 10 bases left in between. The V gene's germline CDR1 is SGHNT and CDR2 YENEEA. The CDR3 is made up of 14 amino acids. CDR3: CASSFRTENEKLFF. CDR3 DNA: TGTGCCAGCAGCTTTAGGACAGAGAATGAAAAACTGTTTTTT.

For the CDR3, the DNA is TGTGCCAGCTCACCACGGCGACTAGCGGGAGGGGAGACCCAGTACTTC. Amino acid sequence: CASSPRRLAGGETQYF. V and J are TRBV18 and TRBJ2-5; 14 bases line up with TRBD2. CDR1 is KGHSH, CDR2 LQKENI, per germline. With 1 base clipped from V and 5 bases from J, the junction kept 3 bases outside the gene matches. The CDR3 is 16 residues long. The entire variable domain, with the rest obtained from reference TRBV18 and TRBJ2-5, is as follows: NAGVMQNPRHLVRRRGQEARLRCSPMKGHSHVYWYRQLPEEGLKFMVYLQKENIIDESGMPKERFSAEFPKEGPSILRIQQVVRGDSAAYFCASSPRRLAGGETQYFGPGTRLLVL.

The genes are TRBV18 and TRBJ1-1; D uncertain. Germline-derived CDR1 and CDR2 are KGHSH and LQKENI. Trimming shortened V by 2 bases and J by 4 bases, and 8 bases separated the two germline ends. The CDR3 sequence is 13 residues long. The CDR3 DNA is TGTGCCAGCTCACCATCCAGGAGCACTGAAGCTTTCTTT. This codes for CASSPSRSTEAFF. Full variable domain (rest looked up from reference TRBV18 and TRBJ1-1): NAGVMQNPRHLVRRRGQEARLRCSPMKGHSHVYWYRQLPEEGLKFMVYLQKENIIDESGMPKERFSAEFPKEGPSILRIQQVVRGDSAAYFCASSPSRSTEAFFGQGTRLTVV.

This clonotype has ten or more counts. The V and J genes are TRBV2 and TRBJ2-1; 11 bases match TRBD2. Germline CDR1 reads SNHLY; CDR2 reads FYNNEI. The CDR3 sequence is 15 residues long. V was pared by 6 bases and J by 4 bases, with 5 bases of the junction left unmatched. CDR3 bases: TGTGCCAGCAGCGAACTAGCGGGAGCTTACAATGAGCAGTTCTTC. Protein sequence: CASSELAGAYNEQFF.

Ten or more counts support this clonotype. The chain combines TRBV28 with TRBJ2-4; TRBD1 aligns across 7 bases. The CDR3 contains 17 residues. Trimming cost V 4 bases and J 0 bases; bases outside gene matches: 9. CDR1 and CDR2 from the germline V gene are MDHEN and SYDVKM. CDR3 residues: CASSSPGGSLAKNIQYF. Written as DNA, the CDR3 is TGTGCCAGCAGTTCCCCAGGGGGATCTCTAGCCAAAAACATTCAGTACTTC.

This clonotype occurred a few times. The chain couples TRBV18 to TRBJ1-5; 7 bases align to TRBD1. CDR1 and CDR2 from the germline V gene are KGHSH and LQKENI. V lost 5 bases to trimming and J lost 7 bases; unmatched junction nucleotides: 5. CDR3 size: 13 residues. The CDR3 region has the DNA TGTGCCAGCTCAACGACAGGGAGGCAGCCCCAGCATTTT. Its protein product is CASSTTGRQPQHF.

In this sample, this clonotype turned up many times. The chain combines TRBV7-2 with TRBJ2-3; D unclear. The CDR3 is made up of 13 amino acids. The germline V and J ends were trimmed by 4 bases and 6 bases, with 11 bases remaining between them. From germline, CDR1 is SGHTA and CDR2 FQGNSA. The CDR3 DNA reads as TGTGCCAGCAGCTCGCCGGGTGCGGATACGCAGTATTTT. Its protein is CASSSPGADTQYF.

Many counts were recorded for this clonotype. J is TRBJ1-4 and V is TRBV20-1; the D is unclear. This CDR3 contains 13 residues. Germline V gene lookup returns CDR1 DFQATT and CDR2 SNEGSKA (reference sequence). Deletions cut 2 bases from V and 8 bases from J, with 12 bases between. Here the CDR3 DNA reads TGCAGTGCTAGAATACAGTTGGGGGAAAAACTGTTTTTT. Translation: CSARIQLGEKLFF.

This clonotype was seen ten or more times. CDR3 region: CASSPDRSNYGYTF. In nucleotides, the CDR3 is TGTGCCAGCAGTCCGGACAGATCTAACTATGGCTACACCTTC. The chain joins TRBV6-1 to TRBJ1-2; a weak D match, TRBD1 (6 bases). V lost 5 bases to trimming and J lost 0 bases, with 10 bases between them. The CDR3 loop spans 14 amino acids. The germline CDR1 and CDR2 sequences are MNHNS and SASEGT.

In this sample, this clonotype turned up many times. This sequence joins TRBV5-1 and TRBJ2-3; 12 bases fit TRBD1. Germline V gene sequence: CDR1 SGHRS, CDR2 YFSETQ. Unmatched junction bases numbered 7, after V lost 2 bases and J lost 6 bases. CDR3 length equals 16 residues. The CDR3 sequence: CASSFFRDRGRDTQYF. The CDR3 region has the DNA TGCGCCAGCAGCTTCTTCCGGGACAGGGGGCGCGATACGCAGTATTTT.

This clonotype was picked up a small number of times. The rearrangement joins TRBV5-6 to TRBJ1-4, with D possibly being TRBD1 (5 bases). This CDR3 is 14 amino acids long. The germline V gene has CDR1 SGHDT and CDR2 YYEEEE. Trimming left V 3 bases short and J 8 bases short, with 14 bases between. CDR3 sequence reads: CASSWTGEGEKLFF. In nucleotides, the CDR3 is TGTGCCAGCAGCTGGACTGGGGAGGGGGAAAAACTGTTTTTT.

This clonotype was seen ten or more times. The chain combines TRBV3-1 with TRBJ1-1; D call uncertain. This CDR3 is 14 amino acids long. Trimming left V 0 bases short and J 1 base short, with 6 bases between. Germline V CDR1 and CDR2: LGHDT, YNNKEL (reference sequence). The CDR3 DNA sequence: TGTGCCAGCAGCCAAGATCCGGGGAACACTGAAGCTTTCTTT. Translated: CASSQDPGNTEAFF.

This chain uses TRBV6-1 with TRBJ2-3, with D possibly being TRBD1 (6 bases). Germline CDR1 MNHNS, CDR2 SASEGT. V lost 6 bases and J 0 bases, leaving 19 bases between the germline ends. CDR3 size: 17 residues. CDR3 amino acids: CASSPKTRQVSTDTQYF. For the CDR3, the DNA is TGTGCCAGCAGCCCCAAAACCCGACAGGTTAGCACAGATACGCAGTATTTT.

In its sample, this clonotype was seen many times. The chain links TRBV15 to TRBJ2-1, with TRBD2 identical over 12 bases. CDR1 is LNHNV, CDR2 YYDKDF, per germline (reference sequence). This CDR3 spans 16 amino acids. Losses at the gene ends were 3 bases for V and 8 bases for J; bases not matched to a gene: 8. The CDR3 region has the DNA TGTGCCACCAGCAGGCCCCTAGCGGGGGGGCCTCATGAGCAGTTCTTC. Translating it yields CATSRPLAGGPHEQFF.

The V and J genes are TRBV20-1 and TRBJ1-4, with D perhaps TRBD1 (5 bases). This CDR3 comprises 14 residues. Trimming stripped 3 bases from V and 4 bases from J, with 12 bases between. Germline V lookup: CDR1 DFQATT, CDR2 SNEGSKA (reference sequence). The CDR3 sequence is CSARPPGLNEKLFF. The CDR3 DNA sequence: TGCAGTGCTAGGCCCCCGGGGCTTAATGAAAAACTGTTTTTT.

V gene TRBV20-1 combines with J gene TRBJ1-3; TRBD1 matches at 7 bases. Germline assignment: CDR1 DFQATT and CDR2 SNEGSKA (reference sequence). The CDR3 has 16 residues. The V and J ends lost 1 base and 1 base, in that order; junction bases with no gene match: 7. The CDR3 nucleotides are TGCAGTGCTAGAGCCCAGGGGGGTCCATCTGGAAACACCATATATTTT. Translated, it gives CSARAQGGPSGNTIYF.

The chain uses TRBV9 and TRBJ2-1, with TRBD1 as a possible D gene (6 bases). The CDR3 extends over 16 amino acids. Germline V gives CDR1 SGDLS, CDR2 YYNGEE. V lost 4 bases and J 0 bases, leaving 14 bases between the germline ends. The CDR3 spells CASSSRTDYSYNEQFF. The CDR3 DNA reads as TGTGCCAGCAGCTCCCGGACAGATTACTCCTACAATGAGCAGTTCTTC.

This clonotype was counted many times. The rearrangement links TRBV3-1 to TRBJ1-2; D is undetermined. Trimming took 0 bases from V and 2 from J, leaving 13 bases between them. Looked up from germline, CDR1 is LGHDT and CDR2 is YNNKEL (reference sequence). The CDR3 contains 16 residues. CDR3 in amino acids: CASSQDGRRRNYGYTF. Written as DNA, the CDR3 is TGTGCCAGCAGCCAAGATGGCCGGAGACGGAACTATGGCTACACCTTC.

The CDR3, as DNA: TGTGCCAGCAGCCGGGGGTCCAGGAACACTGAAGCTTTCTTT. Its translation is CASSRGSRNTEAFF. V gene TRBV7-9 combines with J gene TRBJ1-1; D might be TRBD1 (5 bases). V lost 5 bases and J 1 base, leaving 11 bases between the germline ends. There are 14 residues in the CDR3. Germline-derived CDR1 and CDR2 are SEHNR and FQNEAQ (reference sequence). The complete variable domain, with remaining parts taken from reference TRBV7-9 and TRBJ1-1, reads DTGVSQNPRHKITKRGQNVTFRCDPISEHNRLYWYRQTLGQGPEFLTYFQNEAQLEKSRLLSDRFSAERPKGSFSTLEIQRTEQGDSAMYLCASSRGSRNTEAFFGQGTRLTVV.

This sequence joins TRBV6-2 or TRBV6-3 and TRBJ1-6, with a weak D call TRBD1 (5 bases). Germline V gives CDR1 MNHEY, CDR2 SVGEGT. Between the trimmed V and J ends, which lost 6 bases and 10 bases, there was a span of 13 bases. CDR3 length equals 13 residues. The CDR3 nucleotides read TGTGCCAGCAGCCGGGACCGATACTCACCCCTCCACTTT. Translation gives CASSRDRYSPLHF.

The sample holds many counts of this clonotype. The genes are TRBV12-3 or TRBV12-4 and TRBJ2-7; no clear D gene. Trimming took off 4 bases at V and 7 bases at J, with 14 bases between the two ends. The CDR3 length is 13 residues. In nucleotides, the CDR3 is TGTGCCAGCAGTTATGGACCGCCTCGAGAGCAGTACTTC. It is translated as CASSYGPPREQYF.

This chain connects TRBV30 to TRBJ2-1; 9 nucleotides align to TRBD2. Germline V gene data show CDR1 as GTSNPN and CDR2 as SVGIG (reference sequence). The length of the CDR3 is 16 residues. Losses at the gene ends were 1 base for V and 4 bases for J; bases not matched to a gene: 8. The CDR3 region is CAWSASSGGPYNEQFF. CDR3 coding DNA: TGTGCCTGGAGTGCGAGTAGCGGGGGCCCATACAATGAGCAGTTCTTC.

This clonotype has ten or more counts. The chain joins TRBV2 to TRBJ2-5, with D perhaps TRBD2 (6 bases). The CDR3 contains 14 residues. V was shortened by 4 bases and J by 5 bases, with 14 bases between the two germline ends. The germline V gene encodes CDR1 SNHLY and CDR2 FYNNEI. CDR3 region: CASSGASAWETQYF. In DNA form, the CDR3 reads TGTGCCAGCAGTGGGGCTAGCGCCTGGGAGACCCAGTACTTC.

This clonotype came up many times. CDR3 sequence: CSTRRQDRVYGYTF. The CDR3 DNA is TGCAGCACCCGTCGACAGGACAGGGTCTATGGCTACACCTTC. The chain couples TRBV29-1 to TRBJ1-2; 8 bases fit TRBD1. The CDR3 totals 14 residues. V shed 8 bases, J shed 4 bases, and the junction held 12 bases outside the gene matches. Germline CDR1 reads SQVTM; CDR2 reads ANQGSEA.

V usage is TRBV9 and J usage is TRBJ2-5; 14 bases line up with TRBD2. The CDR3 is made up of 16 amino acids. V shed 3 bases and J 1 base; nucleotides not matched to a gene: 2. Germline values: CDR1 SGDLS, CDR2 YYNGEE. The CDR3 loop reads CASSAGLAGGQETQYF. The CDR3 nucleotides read TGTGCCAGCAGCGCCGGACTAGCGGGGGGCCAAGAGACCCAGTACTTC.

The CDR3 coding sequence is TGTGCCAGCAGCGGAGACCGGGACAGTGCCCCCAATGAGCAGTTCTTC. Its protein is CASSGDRDSAPNEQFF. V is TRBV9 and J is TRBJ2-1; 7 bases map to TRBD1. V trimming: 3 bases; J trimming: 6 bases; junction bases outside the gene matches: 12. This CDR3 comprises 16 residues. Germline V gene sequence: CDR1 SGDLS, CDR2 YYNGEE.

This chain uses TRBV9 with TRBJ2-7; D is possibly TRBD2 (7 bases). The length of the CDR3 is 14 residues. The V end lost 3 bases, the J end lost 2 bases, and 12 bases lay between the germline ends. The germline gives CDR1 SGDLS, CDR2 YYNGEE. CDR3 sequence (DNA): TGTGCCAGCAGCGGAAGGGGGGGGGCCTACGAGCAGTACTTC. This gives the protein CASSGRGGAYEQYF.

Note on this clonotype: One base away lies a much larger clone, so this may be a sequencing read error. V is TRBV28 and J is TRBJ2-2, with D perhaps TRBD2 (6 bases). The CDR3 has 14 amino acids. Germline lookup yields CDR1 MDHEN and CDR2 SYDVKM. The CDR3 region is CASLPGLRTGGLFF. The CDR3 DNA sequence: TGTGCCAGCCTCCCGGGACTCCGGACCGGGGGGCTGTTTTTT. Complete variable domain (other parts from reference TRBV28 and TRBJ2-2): DVKVTQSSRYLVKRTGEKVFLECVQDMDHENMFWYRQDPGLGLRLIYFSYDVKMKEKGDIPEGYSVSREKKERFSLILESASTNQTSMYLCASLPGLRTGGLFFGEGSRLTVL.

CDR3 nucleotides: TGTGCCAGCAGCCCCAGGGGATGGGACACTGAAGCTTTCTTT. Its translation is CASSPRGWDTEAFF. The rearrangement joins TRBV14 to TRBJ1-1; maybe TRBD1 (6 bases). There are 14 residues in the CDR3. The germline CDR1 and CDR2 sequences are SGHDN and FVKESK. Deletions cut 4 bases from V and 3 bases from J, with 12 bases between. Combining the CDR3 with reference TRBV14 and TRBJ1-1 gives the whole variable domain EAGVTQFPSHSVIEKGQTVTLRCDPISGHDNLYWYRRVMGKEIKFLLHFVKESKQDESGMPNNRFLAERTGGTYSTLKVQPAELEDSGVYFCASSPRGWDTEAFFGQGTRLTVV.

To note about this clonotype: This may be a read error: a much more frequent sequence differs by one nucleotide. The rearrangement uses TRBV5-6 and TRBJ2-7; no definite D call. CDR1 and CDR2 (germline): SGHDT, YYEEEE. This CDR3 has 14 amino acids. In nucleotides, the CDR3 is TGTGCCAACAGCTTGGCTTCCTTCTCCTGCGAGCAGTACTTC. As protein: CANSLASFSCEQYF.

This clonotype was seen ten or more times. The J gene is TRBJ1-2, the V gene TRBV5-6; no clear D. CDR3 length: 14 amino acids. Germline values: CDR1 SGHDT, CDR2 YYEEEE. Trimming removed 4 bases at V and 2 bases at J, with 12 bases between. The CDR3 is CASSRDAGNYGYTF. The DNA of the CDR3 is TGTGCCAGCAGCCGGGATGCCGGGAACTATGGCTACACCTTC.